A single sample gave rise to the 25 T cell receptor beta chains below, sequenced in a study of blood T cell repertoires in COVID-19. Only in-frame clones appear in the TCRdb table, and some are missing; sequencing was by immunoSEQ multiplex PCR. In the table there are approximately 140,000 clones, over 75% of which are singletons. The sequencing input was peripheral blood. The receptor source for this set is a man in his sixties with active or convalescent COVID-19.

This chain connects TRBV27 to TRBJ2-1; TRBD2 aligns across 7 bases. CDR3 length: 15 amino acids. The J segment lost 7 bases and the V segment lost 3 bases, leaving 9 bases of the junction unmatched. Germline V CDR1 and CDR2: MNHEY, SMNVEV (reference sequence). The CDR3 here is CASSFGGRAANEQFF. CDR3 in DNA: TGTGCCAGCAGTTTCGGTGGGAGGGCCGCGAATGAGCAGTTCTTC.

The rearrangement links TRBV7-9 to TRBJ1-4; 7 nucleotides match TRBD1. This CDR3 spans 15 amino acids. V gave up 5 bases and J gave up 5 bases; unmatched junction bases: 8. In germline, CDR1 is SEHNR, CDR2 FQNEAQ (reference sequence). DNA for the CDR3: TGTGCCAGCAGCCAGCAGGGGGTCAACAATGAAAAACTGTTTTTT. Translating it yields CASSQQGVNNEKLFF.

In its sample, this clone was seen once. The gene calls are TRBV3-1 (or the pseudogene TRBV3-2) and TRBJ1-2, with 8 nucleotides matching TRBD1. The CDR3 runs to 13 residues. With 4 bases clipped from V and 8 bases from J, the junction kept 6 bases outside the gene matches. Per germline, CDR1 LGHDT and CDR2 YNNKEL (reference sequence). The CDR3: CASSRLGQGGYTF. CDR3 nucleotides: TGTGCCAGCAGCCGACTCGGACAGGGAGGCTACACCTTC.

This clone was recorded many times. This chain connects TRBV5-4 to TRBJ2-3; D is perhaps TRBD1 (6 bases). Germline assignment: CDR1 SGHNT and CDR2 YYREEE (reference sequence). This CDR3 contains 15 residues. V dropped 3 bases and J dropped 3 bases, with 14 bases sitting between them. The CDR3 nucleotides read TGTGCCAGCAGCTACCCCGGGACACAGACAGATACGCAGTATTTT. The encoded protein is CASSYPGTQTDTQYF. Drawing the rest from reference TRBV5-4 and TRBJ2-3, the complete variable domain is ETGVTQSPTHLIKTRGQQVTLRCSSQSGHNTVSWYQQALGQGPQFIFQYYREEENGRGNFPPRFSGLQFPNYSSELNVNALELDDSALYLCASSYPGTQTDTQYFGPGTRLTVL.

This clone has a single count. This chain connects TRBV3-1 (or the pseudogene TRBV3-2) to TRBJ2-2; no clear D. Germline CDR1 LGHDT, CDR2 YNNKEL (reference sequence). This CDR3 has 14 amino acids. V was cut by 0 bases and J by 4 bases, with 6 bases left in between. In DNA, the CDR3 is TGTGCCAGCAGCCAAGACGGTCGCACCGGGGAGCTGTTTTTT. It translates to CASSQDGRTGELFF.

CDR3 loop: CASSQDRAFYEQYF. DNA for the CDR3: TGTGCCAGCAGCCAAGACCGAGCCTTCTACGAGCAGTACTTC. The rearrangement links TRBV3-1 (or the pseudogene TRBV3-2) to TRBJ2-7; D uncertain. V was shortened by 0 bases and J by 3 bases, with 9 bases between the two germline ends. The germline V gene encodes CDR1 LGHDT and CDR2 YNNKEL (reference sequence). There are 14 residues in the CDR3.

This rearrangement joins TRBV15 to TRBJ2-3, with no clear D. In germline, CDR1 is LNHNV, CDR2 YYDKDF (reference sequence). V was cut by 0 bases and J by 4 bases, with 5 bases left in between. CDR3 length: 13 residues. CDR3 in DNA: TGTGCCACCAGCAGAGATCTTGCAGATACGCAGTATTTT. It translates to CATSRDLADTQYF.

The genes are TRBV10-3 and TRBJ1-1; possible D gene TRBD1, 6 bases. In germline, CDR1 is ENHRY, CDR2 SYGVKD. V was trimmed by 5 bases and J by 3 bases, leaving 19 bases between them. This CDR3 has 16 residues. The CDR3: CAISPLPGKGDTEAFF. CDR3 bases: TGTGCCATCAGTCCCCTGCCGGGGAAGGGGGACACTGAAGCTTTCTTT.

The chain is built from TRBV5-1 and TRBJ2-5; a possible D gene is TRBD1 (5 bases). The germline gives CDR1 SGHRS, CDR2 YFSETQ. This CDR3 has 13 residues. V was pared by 4 bases and J by 5 bases, with 12 bases between. In DNA form, the CDR3 reads TGCGCCAGCAGCCTCAGGGTGGAGGAGACCCAGTACTTC. Its translation: CASSLRVEETQYF.

V and J are TRBV28 and TRBJ2-3; D unclear. The CDR3 runs 14 residues. Germline loops: CDR1 MDHEN, CDR2 SYDVKM. V lost 6 bases to trimming and J lost 4 bases, with 14 bases between them. The CDR3: CASSDQSRPDTQYF. CDR3 in DNA: TGTGCCAGCAGCGACCAGTCGAGGCCAGATACGCAGTATTTT.

This chain connects TRBV24-1 to TRBJ2-5; 10 bases are shared with TRBD1. CDR3 size: 17 residues. V was pared by 2 bases and J by 0 bases, with 5 bases of the junction left unmatched. CDR1 and CDR2 (germline): KGHDR, SFDVKD. For the CDR3, the DNA is TGTGCCACCAGTGATTCCCCGGGACAGGGGAACCAAGAGACCCAGTACTTC. Translated, it gives CATSDSPGQGNQETQYF.

The chain couples TRBV29-1 to TRBJ2-1, with 8 nucleotides matching TRBD1. Per germline, CDR1 SQVTM and CDR2 ANQGSEA. Trimming cost V 4 bases and J 8 bases; bases outside gene matches: 1. This CDR3 has 11 residues. The CDR3 sequence: CSVATGDEQFF. The CDR3 DNA follows: TGCAGCGTTGCGACAGGGGATGAGCAGTTCTTC.

This rearrangement joins TRBV11-2 to TRBJ2-3, with D possibly being TRBD2 (6 bases). The V end lost 6 bases, the J end lost 1 base, and 17 bases lay between the germline ends. The CDR3 has 16 residues. Germline V CDR1 and CDR2: SGHAT, FQNNGV. DNA of the CDR3: TGTGCCAGCAGGTTTAGCGAGCGGAGGGGCACAGATACGCAGTATTTT. It yields the protein CASRFSERRGTDTQYF.

The V call is TRBV15, the J call TRBJ1-6; tentatively, D is TRBD1 (5 bases). This CDR3 region has 15 residues. Germline loops: CDR1 LNHNV, CDR2 YYDKDF (reference sequence). V dropped 5 bases and J dropped 10 bases, with 18 bases sitting between them. DNA for the CDR3: TGTGCCACCAGCGGTATTCCAGGGTCACGGTCACCCCTCCACTTT. Translated, it gives CATSGIPGSRSPLHF.

The genes are TRBV7-8 and TRBJ1-4; TRBD1 might be the D (6 bases). This CDR3 region has 14 residues. The V end lost 4 bases, the J end lost 4 bases, and 10 bases lay between the germline ends. Germline V gene data show CDR1 as SGHVS and CDR2 as FQNEAQ. The CDR3 sequence is CASSSRGGNEKLFF. CDR3 DNA sequence: TGTGCCAGCAGCTCCAGAGGGGGTAATGAAAAACTGTTTTTT.

The V gene is TRBV18, the J gene TRBJ2-2, with TRBD2 as a possible D gene (5 bases). Germline V gives CDR1 KGHSH, CDR2 LQKENI. V was cut by 1 base and J by 2 bases, with 11 bases left in between. This CDR3 spans 16 amino acids. CDR3 region: CASSPLGLANTGELFF. The CDR3 DNA reads as TGTGCCAGCTCACCACTAGGGCTAGCCAACACCGGGGAGCTGTTTTTT. Filled out from reference TRBV18 and TRBJ2-2, the complete variable domain reads NAGVMQNPRHLVRRRGQEARLRCSPMKGHSHVYWYRQLPEEGLKFMVYLQKENIIDESGMPKERFSAEFPKEGPSILRIQQVVRGDSAAYFCASSPLGLANTGELFFGEGSRLTVL.

This chain connects TRBV3-1 (or the pseudogene TRBV3-2) to TRBJ2-7, with 15 bases aligning to TRBD2. Germline trimming cut 4 bases from V and 4 bases from J; bases unmatched to any gene: 2. This CDR3 has 15 amino acids. In germline, CDR1 is LGHDT, CDR2 YNNKEL (reference sequence). CDR3 in amino acids: CASSRGTSGRYEQYF. In DNA, the CDR3 is TGTGCCAGCAGCCGGGGGACTAGCGGGAGGTACGAGCAGTACTTC.

The V gene is TRBV28, the J gene TRBJ1-2; 11 bases agree with TRBD1. Germline V gene sequence: CDR1 MDHEN, CDR2 SYDVKM. CDR3 length equals 15 residues. J lost 8 bases, V lost 2 bases, and 7 bases had no gene match. CDR3 in DNA: TGTGCCAGCAGTTTAGGAGGGACAGGGGGGGTCGGCTACACCTTC. Translating gives CASSLGGTGGVGYTF.

About this clone: The same CDR3 can be traced to other DNA sequences in this sample. The rearrangement uses TRBV11-3 and TRBJ2-3; 9 bases are a match to TRBD2. J gave up 1 base and V 5 bases, and 7 bases lay outside the gene matches. Germline values: CDR1 SGHNT, CDR2 YENEEA. The CDR3 spans 16 residues. The CDR3 DNA reads TGTGCCAGCAGCCTGGGGGCGGGAGGGGGCACAGATACGCAGTATTTT. As protein: CASSLGAGGGTDTQYF. The entire variable domain, with the rest obtained from reference TRBV11-3 and TRBJ2-3, is as follows: EAGVVQSPRYKIIEKKQPVAFWCNPISGHNTLYWYLQNLGQGPELLIRYENEEAVDDSQLPKDRFSAERLKGVDSTLKIQPAELGDSAVYLCASSLGAGGGTDTQYFGPGTRLTVL.

This clone was seen more than once but under ten times. The V call is TRBV23-1, the J call TRBJ2-2, with 9 bases fitting TRBD1. TRBV23-1 is marked as an open reading frame, function uncertain. With 2 bases clipped from V and 3 bases from J, the junction kept 4 bases outside the gene matches. CDR3 size: 16 residues. The CDR3 loop is CASSQPRQGDTGELFF. Written as DNA, the CDR3 is TGCGCCAGCAGTCAACCGAGACAGGGGGACACCGGGGAGCTGTTTTTT.

V usage is TRBV19 and J usage is TRBJ1-2, with D possibly TRBD1 on 6 matching bases. In germline, CDR1 is LNHDA, CDR2 SQIVND (reference sequence). With 8 bases removed from V and 8 bases from J, the gap between germline ends came to 15 bases. The CDR3 has 12 amino acids. The CDR3 region has the DNA TGTGCCAGTGAAAACAGGGTGGAAGGCTACACCTTC. Encoded protein: CASENRVEGYTF.

The V call is TRBV28, the J call TRBJ2-7; 8 nucleotides line up with TRBD2. Germline V lookup: CDR1 MDHEN, CDR2 SYDVKM. This CDR3 spans 15 amino acids. Trimming removed 7 bases from V and 1 base from J; junction bases left unmatched: 9. CDR3: CASTPGGGGSYEQYF. The CDR3 DNA is TGTGCCAGCACCCCCGGGGGCGGGGGGTCCTACGAGCAGTACTTC.

The sample holds one count of this clone. The chain has TRBV24-1 and TRBJ2-7; D possibly corresponds to TRBD2 (6 bases). The V gene's germline CDR1 is KGHDR and CDR2 SFDVKD. The ends were cut back, 12 bases at V and 7 bases at J, with 9 bases in the middle. This CDR3 comprises 9 residues. In DNA, the CDR3 is TGTGCCGCGGGGAGTGAGCAGTACTTC. This translates into CAAGSEQYF.

This clone is a singleton in its sample. The chain recombines TRBV19 with TRBJ1-2; D may be TRBD1 (6 bases). V was trimmed by 6 bases and J by 4 bases, leaving 21 bases between them. Germline CDR1 and CDR2: LNHDA and SQIVND (reference sequence). The CDR3 runs 16 residues. The CDR3 DNA follows: TGTGCCAGTAGACCGACAGGCAGAGACGCTTTCTATGGCTACACCTTC. It specifies CASRPTGRDAFYGYTF.

The chain joins TRBV13 to TRBJ2-7, with 8 bases lining up with TRBD1. The CDR3 length is 14 residues. Germline V CDR1 and CDR2: PRHDT, FYEKMQ (reference sequence). The J segment lost 3 bases and the V segment lost 4 bases, leaving 5 bases of the junction unmatched. CDR3 loop: CASSWTGTFYEQYF. CDR3 DNA sequence: TGTGCCAGCAGCTGGACAGGGACCTTCTACGAGCAGTACTTC.